This entry lists 11 T cell receptor beta chains sequenced from one sample in a study of T cells expressing NK-cell markers. TCRdb derives one entry per CDR3 protein from the 5' RACE reads, leaving out DNA. Its listing shows a few hundred thousand distinct CDR3 sequences. What was sequenced was blood T cells: a sorted CD56 or NKG2C T cell subset, CD4+ or CD8+ T cells, or bulk PBMC T cells (not recorded which). The receptors here all came from a woman aged 45-65 years in good health.

The gene calls are TRBV12-3 or TRBV12-4 and TRBJ2-5; no DNA is available, so the TRBD2 call from TCRdb remains unchecked. This CDR3 has 14 amino acids. The CDR3 loop reads CASSGLEGHETQYF.

The V and J genes are TRBV12-3 or TRBV12-4 and TRBJ2-2; TCRdb names TRBD1, which stays unverified in the absence of DNA. This CDR3 contains 17 residues. The CDR3: CASSPPGPIANTGELFF.

The chain joins TRBV14 to TRBJ2-1. Germline values: CDR1 SGHDN, CDR2 FVKESK. The CDR3 is 13 residues long. The CDR3: CASSPISANEQFF.

The rearrangement links TRBV7-7 to TRBJ2-1; TCRdb lists TRBD2, though no DNA is available to test this call. Germline V gives CDR1 SSHAT, CDR2 FNYEAQ (reference sequence). The CDR3 has 15 amino acids. This chain's CDR3 is CASSLVVSGNNEQFF.

The chain employs TRBV30 and TRBJ2-3; no DNA is available, so the TRBD2 call from TCRdb remains unchecked. Germline loops: CDR1 GTSNPN, CDR2 SVGIG (reference sequence). This CDR3 comprises 13 residues. CDR3 region: CAWTSGSTDTQYF.

V usage is TRBV6-2 or TRBV6-3 and J usage is TRBJ2-7; TCRdb calls TRBD1, which cannot be checked without DNA. CDR1 is MNHEY, CDR2 SVGEGT, per germline. The CDR3 is 12 residues long. The CDR3 loop is CASSRDPYEQYF.

The genes are TRBV29-1 and TRBJ2-3; TCRdb returns TRBD2, unconfirmable since there is no DNA. CDR3 size: 16 residues. Germline loops: CDR1 SQVTM, CDR2 ANQGSEA. CDR3 sequence: CSVDVMPSGSTDTQYF.

The chain carries TRBV15 and TRBJ2-1; TCRdb's D gene call, TRBD1, goes unchecked for lack of DNA. Looked up from germline, CDR1 is LNHNV and CDR2 is YYDKDF (reference sequence). The CDR3 loop spans 15 amino acids. CDR3: CATSRDFTGYNEQFF. Filled out from reference TRBV15 and TRBJ2-1, the complete variable domain reads DAMVIQNPRYQVTQFGKPVTLSCSQTLNHNVMYWYQQKSSQAPKLLFHYYDKDFNNEADTPDNFQSRRPNTSFCFLDIRSPGLGDTAMYLCATSRDFTGYNEQFFGPGTRLTVL.

The J gene is TRBJ2-5, the V gene TRBV7-3; the TCRdb D gene call, TRBD2, has no DNA to confirm it. The germline gives CDR1 SGHTA, CDR2 FQGTGA. The CDR3 contains 15 residues. The CDR3 spells CASSAGGWHQETQYF.

The rearrangement joins TRBV6-5 to TRBJ1-1; the D call from TCRdb, TRBD1, cannot be confirmed without DNA. The germline gives CDR1 MNHEY, CDR2 SVGAGI. This CDR3 contains 13 residues. The CDR3 loop is CASTYGTGAEAFF.

The chain joins TRBV5-6 to TRBJ2-3. Germline V gene sequence: CDR1 SGHDT, CDR2 YYEEEE. The CDR3 runs to 13 residues. CDR3: CASGLTSTDTQYF.